Below are 16 T cell receptor beta chains sequenced from a single sample in a study of T cells in Graves' hyperthyroidism and ophthalmopathy. The investigators amplified TCR beta CDR3 regions from RNA transcripts. Researchers ran a first-round RT-PCR on the TCR CDR3 using the HTBI primer set. In TCRdb, the multiplex PCR reads were re-called with MiXCR into one record per CDR3 protein. The top ten clones hold around a third of a sample with tens of thousands of distinct CDR3 sequences, 54% of them seen once. The specimen was peripheral blood or thyroid tissue (not recorded which). The origin of the receptors is a man younger than 30 with Graves' hyperthyroidism.

The chain has TRBV7-2 and TRBJ1-2; 10 nucleotides agree with TRBD1. The J segment lost 5 bases and the V segment lost 5 bases, leaving 5 bases of the junction unmatched. CDR3 length: 14 residues. Germline CDR1 SGHTA, CDR2 FQGNSA. CDR3 sequence reads: CASSLPGQGYGYTF. For the CDR3, the DNA is TGTGCCAGCAGCCTACCGGGACAGGGGTATGGCTACACCTTC.

This clonotype has a count of ten or more. The chain couples TRBV9 to TRBJ1-5; unclear D gene. The CDR3 loop spans 15 amino acids. Germline V gene lookup returns CDR1 SGDLS and CDR2 YYNGEE. Trimming left V 0 bases short and J 4 bases short, with 11 bases between. For the CDR3, the DNA is TGTGCCAGCAGCGTAGATCCGGGAGGGAATCAGCCCCAGCATTTT. This gives the protein CASSVDPGGNQPQHF.

This clonotype was found many times. The chain employs TRBV6-6 and TRBJ2-2, with TRBD2 matching 7 bases. CDR3 length: 14 amino acids. V lost 8 bases, J lost 4 bases, and 7 bases stayed unmatched. Germline CDR1 reads MNHNY; CDR2 reads SVGAGI (reference sequence). The CDR3 loop is CASGRGGVTGELFF. CDR3 DNA sequence: TGTGCCAGCGGGAGGGGAGGGGTCACCGGGGAGCTGTTTTTT.

This clonotype appeared many times. The CDR3 is CSASTPVPPYEQYF. The CDR3 bases are TGCAGTGCTAGTACGCCAGTCCCTCCCTACGAGCAGTACTTC. The chain links TRBV20-1 to TRBJ2-7; D is undetermined. V shed 3 bases and J shed 2 bases, with 14 bases lying between them. Germline CDR1 is DFQATT and CDR2 is SNEGSKA (reference sequence). CDR3 length: 14 residues.

Comments on this clonotype: The junction does not match germline at one end; this may be a read error. The chain has TRBV20-1 and TRBJ2-7; possibly TRBD1 or TRBD2 for D (5 bases each). CDR3 length: 13 amino acids. Germline CDR1 DFQATT, CDR2 SNEGSKA (reference sequence). CDR3 nucleotide sequence: TGCGGTGCGAGGGGCCAATGGGGCAGTGAGCGGTACTTC. This gives the protein CGARGQWGSERYF.

This clonotype was seen ten or more times. CDR3 loop: CASSQGFFGDSEYF. CDR3 bases: TGTGCCAGCAGCCAGGGGTTTTTCGGGGACTCAGAGTACTTC. The chain carries TRBV7-2 and TRBJ2-7, with D perhaps matching TRBD1 or TRBD2 (6 bases each). V shed 5 bases and J shed 11 bases, with 22 bases lying between them. The CDR3 length is 14 residues. CDR1 is SGHTA and CDR2 is FQGNSA in the germline V gene.

This chain connects TRBV10-3 to TRBJ1-1; 9 positions agree with TRBD1. The CDR3 is 16 amino acids. V lost 5 bases and J lost 0; bases outside the gene matches: 7. Per germline, CDR1 ENHRY and CDR2 SYGVKD. This chain's CDR3 is CAISPFGTGMNTEAFF. CDR3 nucleotide sequence: TGTGCCATCAGTCCATTCGGGACAGGGATGAACACTGAAGCTTTCTTT.

This chain joins TRBV12-3 or TRBV12-4 and TRBJ2-5, with 9 nucleotides matching TRBD2. The CDR3 spans 15 residues. Losses at the gene ends were 3 bases for V and 1 base for J; bases not matched to a gene: 3. CDR3 sequence (DNA): TGTGCCAGCAGTTTTACTAGCGGGCCCCAAGAGACCCAGTACTTC. Protein: CASSFTSGPQETQYF.

This chain links TRBV29-1 with TRBJ1-2; D is undetermined. The CDR3 covers 13 residues. V lost 2 bases and J lost 8, with 15 bases in between. Germline-derived CDR1 and CDR2 are SQVTM and ANQGSEA. In DNA, the CDR3 is TGCAGCGTTGAAACTAGGGAGTCGGGCGGCTACACCTTC. As protein: CSVETRESGGYTF. The full variable domain, with the rest looked up from reference TRBV29-1 and TRBJ1-2, is SAVISQKPSRDICQRGTSLTIQCQVDSQVTMMFWYRQQPGQSLTLIATANQGSEATYESGFVIDKFPISRPNLTFSTLTVSNMSPEDSSIYLCSVETRESGGYTFGSGTRLTVV.

This clonotype came up many times. The CDR3 region is CSADRDRAGYGYTF. CDR3 bases: TGCAGTGCAGACCGGGACAGGGCCGGATATGGCTACACCTTC. The rearrangement uses TRBV20-1 and TRBJ1-2; 9 bases line up with TRBD1. CDR1 and CDR2 from the germline V gene are DFQATT and SNEGSKA (reference sequence). With V trimmed by 6 bases and J by 5 bases, 10 bases remained unmatched. This CDR3 is 14 amino acids long.

CDR3: CASSIAPRTEAFF. The CDR3 DNA sequence: TGTGCCAGTAGTATTGCCCCGAGAACTGAAGCTTTCTTT. The chain carries TRBV19 and TRBJ1-1; D is unresolved. Deletions cut 3 bases from V and 5 bases from J, with 10 bases between. The CDR3 runs to 13 residues. The germline V gene has CDR1 LNHDA and CDR2 SQIVND (reference sequence).

This clonotype was counted once. V gene TRBV2 combines with J gene TRBJ1-5; D not certain. Germline lookup yields CDR1 SNHLY and CDR2 FYNNEI. The V gene lost 7 bases and the J gene lost 2 bases, with 9 bases spanning the gap. The CDR3 totals 13 residues. CDR3 sequence (DNA): TGTGCCAGCACTGAGAGGGGCAATCAGCCCCAGCATTTT. Protein: CASTERGNQPQHF.

This clonotype was seen only once. The chain carries TRBV20-1 and TRBJ2-5; no clear D gene. There are 12 residues in the CDR3. Deletions cut 5 bases from V and 6 bases from J, with 13 bases between. Germline V lookup: CDR1 DFQATT, CDR2 SNEGSKA (reference sequence). The CDR3 is CSADERGKTQYF. In DNA form, the CDR3 reads TGCAGTGCTGACGAAAGAGGAAAGACCCAGTACTTC.

CDR3 sequence: CASSYRQLYGYTF. In DNA, the CDR3 is TGTGCCAGCAGCTACCGACAGCTCTATGGCTACACCTTC. The gene calls are TRBV7-2 and TRBJ1-2, with TRBD1 as a possible D gene (5 bases). V was clipped by 4 bases and J by 4 bases, with 10 bases between them. CDR1 is SGHTA, CDR2 FQGNSA, per germline. The CDR3 length is 13 residues.

The rearrangement joins TRBV20-1 to TRBJ1-2; 7 bases match TRBD1. V was pared by 6 bases and J by 7 bases, with 11 bases of the junction left unmatched. The CDR3 loop spans 13 amino acids. From germline, CDR1 is DFQATT and CDR2 SNEGSKA (reference sequence). The CDR3 nucleotides read TGCAGTGCCCCACGACAGGGACTGGGTGGCTACACCTTC. Amino acid sequence: CSAPRQGLGGYTF.

This clonotype was seen ten or more times. The chain has TRBV6-2 or TRBV6-3 and TRBJ1-1, with unresolved D. The CDR3 covers 12 residues. CDR1 is MNHEY and CDR2 is SVGEGT in the germline V gene. The V and J ends lost 7 bases and 5 bases respectively, with 11 bases between them. CDR3 protein: CASTPTGTEAFF. In nucleotides, the CDR3 is TGTGCCAGCACCCCGACCGGAACTGAAGCTTTCTTT.